These 31 T cell receptor beta chains were all obtained from the same sample, sequenced in a study of identifying expanded T cells in peripheral blood. Some clones are missing from TCRdb's copy, which holds only in-frame ones; the method was immunoSEQ multiplex PCR. The sample includes about 90,000 clones, around 87% of them seen just once. Sequencing used blood. The receptors were gathered from a person aged 18 to 75 in good health.

This clone was observed a few times. The chain carries TRBV25-1 and TRBJ1-1; D perhaps matches TRBD1 (5 bases). This CDR3 region has 15 residues. V lost 5 bases and J lost 2, with 15 bases in between. The V gene's germline CDR1 is MGHDK and CDR2 SYGVNS. CDR3 residues: CASSTGPSSNTEAFF. CDR3 coding DNA: TGTGCCAGCAGTACGGGGCCGTCTTCTAACACTGAAGCTTTCTTT.

The rearrangement joins TRBV18 to TRBJ1-2; D not certain. The CDR3 consists of 12 residues. Per the germline V gene, CDR1 is KGHSH and CDR2 is LQKENI. Trimming shortened V by 4 bases and J by 8 bases, and 11 bases separated the two germline ends. The CDR3 is CASSLRCRGYTF. CDR3 sequence (DNA): TGTGCCAGCTCACTCAGGTGTAGGGGCTACACCTTC. The entire variable domain, with the rest obtained from reference TRBV18 and TRBJ1-2, is as follows: NAGVMQNPRHLVRRRGQEARLRCSPMKGHSHVYWYRQLPEEGLKFMVYLQKENIIDESGMPKERFSAEFPKEGPSILRIQQVVRGDSAAYFCASSLRCRGYTFGSGTRLTVV.

V is TRBV19 and J is TRBJ2-2; 7 nucleotides match TRBD1. Trimming took 3 bases from V and 5 from J; bases not matched to a gene: 3. The CDR3 covers 14 residues. The germline V gene has CDR1 LNHDA and CDR2 SQIVND (reference sequence). The DNA for the CDR3 is TGTGCCAGTAGTATGACAGGGCAAACCGGGGAGCTGTTTTTT. Translation gives CASSMTGQTGELFF.

In its sample, this clone was seen once. Compared with germline, one end of the junction differs, possibly owing to a read error. The chain carries TRBV10-3 and TRBJ2-7; TRBD2 matches at 12 bases. This CDR3 region has 13 residues. Germline V gene data show CDR1 as ENHRY and CDR2 as SYGVKD. Here the CDR3 DNA reads TGTGCCATCAGTGAGGGGACTAGCGGGCCCCTTCACTTC. Translating gives CAISEGTSGPLHF.

The rearrangement uses TRBV6-1 and TRBJ1-5; D is unresolved. The CDR3 contains 12 residues. CDR1 MNHNS and CDR2 SASEGT come from the germline V gene. V lost 8 bases and J lost 7, with 12 bases in between. The CDR3 coding sequence is TGTGCCAGCTCCCAAAACGAACAGCCCCAGCATTTT. Translating gives CASSQNEQPQHF.

The chain couples TRBV7-8 to TRBJ1-6; tentatively, D is TRBD1 (6 bases). Trimming left V 3 bases short and J 4 bases short, with 16 bases between. Per germline, CDR1 SGHVS and CDR2 FQNEAQ. The CDR3 is made up of 17 amino acids. The CDR3 loop is CASSLRGSLRYNSPLHF. In DNA, the CDR3 is TGTGCCAGCAGCTTGAGGGGGAGCTTAAGGTATAATTCACCCCTCCACTTT. The full variable domain, completed using reference TRBV7-8 and TRBJ1-6, is GAGVSQSPRYKVAKRGQDVALRCDPISGHVSLFWYQQALGQGPEFLTYFQNEAQLDKSGLPSDRFFAERPEGSVSTLKIQRTQQEDSAVYLCASSLRGSLRYNSPLHFGNGTRLTVT.

This sequence joins TRBV19 and TRBJ2-7; the D gene is possibly TRBD1 (5 bases). V was cut by 10 bases and J by 3 bases, with 13 bases left in between. In germline, CDR1 is LNHDA, CDR2 SQIVND (reference sequence). This CDR3 comprises 12 residues. Here the CDR3 reads CATTGHFYEQYF. CDR3 nucleotide sequence: TGTGCCACCACCGGACATTTCTACGAGCAGTACTTC.

The chain is built from TRBV30 and TRBJ1-2; no reliable D call. Between the trimmed V and J ends, which lost 4 bases and 8 bases, there was a span of 14 bases. This CDR3 region has 12 residues. Germline-derived CDR1 and CDR2 are GTSNPN and SVGIG (reference sequence). The DNA for the CDR3 is TGTGCCTGGACCACGAACACCGGAGGCTACACCTTC. This translates into CAWTTNTGGYTF.

Concerning this clone: At one end the junction does not follow the germline gene, possibly because of a read error. The rearrangement links TRBV11-2 to TRBJ2-4, with D tentatively TRBD2 (5 bases). This CDR3 is built from 12 residues. Germline loops: CDR1 SGHAT, CDR2 FQNNGV. The CDR3 spells CASSLIRGPDDF. The CDR3 DNA follows: TGTGCCAGCAGCTTAATCCGGGGTCCGGACGATTTC.

The chain carries TRBV5-1 and TRBJ2-7; the D gene is possibly TRBD2 (5 bases). The CDR3 totals 15 residues. CDR1 and CDR2 from the germline V gene are SGHRS and YFSETQ. V lost 5 bases and J 1 base, leaving 16 bases between the germline ends. The DNA for the CDR3 is TGCGCCAGCAGTTCGGTAGGAGGCGCTTCCTACGAGCAGTACTTC. It translates to CASSSVGGASYEQYF.

This rearrangement joins TRBV2 to TRBJ2-2, with TRBD1 identical over 8 bases. Germline-derived CDR1 and CDR2 are SNHLY and FYNNEI. The CDR3 runs 15 residues. The V gene end was trimmed by 7 bases and the J gene end by 4 bases; junction bases not matched to a gene: 8. DNA for the CDR3: TGTGCCAGCACAGGGCAGGGGGCGGGCACCGGGGAGCTGTTTTTT. Protein product: CASTGQGAGTGELFF.

The V gene is TRBV25-1, the J gene TRBJ2-1, with TRBD2 matching 7 bases. This CDR3 is built from 15 residues. J was trimmed by 1 base and V by 2 bases; bases with no gene match: 2. Germline V gene data show CDR1 as MGHDK and CDR2 as SYGVNS. This CDR3 reads CASSEAGVSYNEQFF. For the CDR3, the DNA is TGTGCCAGCAGTGAAGCGGGGGTATCCTACAATGAGCAGTTCTTC.

The rearrangement uses TRBV2 and TRBJ1-1, with TRBD1 matching 7 bases. V gave up 3 bases and J gave up 0 bases; unmatched junction bases: 1. The germline gives CDR1 SNHLY, CDR2 FYNNEI. The CDR3 contains 14 residues. The DNA for the CDR3 is TGTGCCAGCAGTGAGGGACAGATGAACACTGAAGCTTTCTTT. This codes for CASSEGQMNTEAFF.

This chain joins TRBV7-9 and TRBJ2-5, with TRBD1 identical over 10 bases. The CDR3 extends over 15 amino acids. The junction had 8 bases not matched to a gene; V was cut back by 1 base and J by 9 bases. CDR1 is SEHNR and CDR2 is FQNEAQ in the germline V gene (reference sequence). CDR3 region: CASSLGGQGSVSQYF. CDR3 nucleotides: TGTGCCAGCAGCTTAGGGGGACAGGGGTCGGTCTCCCAGTACTTC.

This rearrangement joins TRBV29-1 to TRBJ2-3, with TRBD2 matching over 13 bases. The germline V gene encodes CDR1 SQVTM and CDR2 ANQGSEA. V lost 4 bases and J lost 2; bases outside the gene matches: 3. This CDR3 region has 15 residues. CDR3 protein: CSVGGLAGNTDTQYF. CDR3 nucleotide sequence: TGCAGCGTTGGGGGACTAGCGGGGAACACAGATACGCAGTATTTT.

This chain joins TRBV19 and TRBJ1-1, with D unresolved. V was cut by 2 bases and J by 1 base, with 5 bases left in between. This CDR3 contains 13 residues. Germline lookup yields CDR1 LNHDA and CDR2 SQIVND (reference sequence). The CDR3 DNA follows: TGTGCCAGTAGTATATCGGGGAACACTGAAGCTTTCTTT. Its protein product is CASSISGNTEAFF.

The rearrangement uses TRBV11-2 and TRBJ1-3; D uncertain. Deletions cut 3 bases from V and 7 bases from J, with 10 bases between. The CDR3 is 13 amino acids. CDR1 is SGHAT, CDR2 FQNNGV, per germline. The CDR3 loop is CASSFTPGNTIYF. The CDR3 region has the DNA TGTGCCAGCAGCTTTACCCCGGGGAACACCATATATTTT.

This clone was observed a handful of times. The chain links TRBV9 to TRBJ1-2; the D gene is possibly TRBD1 (5 bases). This CDR3 region has 14 residues. The V gene lost 0 bases and the J gene lost 7 bases, with 13 bases spanning the gap. Germline V gene data show CDR1 as SGDLS and CDR2 as YYNGEE. DNA for the CDR3: TGTGCCAGCAGCGTAGGGAGGGACGCGCCTGGCTACACCTTC. This codes for CASSVGRDAPGYTF.

The chain employs TRBV6-1 and TRBJ1-1; D ambiguous. This CDR3 contains 13 residues. CDR1 and CDR2 from the germline V gene are MNHNS and SASEGT. With 2 bases removed from V and 11 bases from J, the gap between germline ends came to 15 bases. The CDR3 loop reads CASSETPLRAAFF. The CDR3 nucleotides read TGTGCCAGCAGTGAAACGCCCCTGAGGGCCGCTTTCTTT.

The chain recombines TRBV10-3 with TRBJ1-2, with no clear D. V lost 3 bases, J lost 5 bases, and 16 bases lay in between. This CDR3 has 15 residues. In germline, CDR1 is ENHRY, CDR2 SYGVKD. CDR3 residues: CAISETGGSMYGYTF. DNA of the CDR3: TGTGCCATCAGTGAAACGGGAGGCAGCATGTATGGCTACACCTTC.

CDR3 sequence: CASSGDSTDEQYF. The CDR3 DNA reads TGTGCCAGCAGTGGGGACTCTACGGACGAGCAGTACTTC. The rearrangement joins TRBV2 to TRBJ2-7, with D maybe TRBD2 (6 bases). Germline values: CDR1 SNHLY, CDR2 FYNNEI. This CDR3 spans 13 amino acids. Trimming shortened V by 4 bases and J by 5 bases, and 12 bases separated the two germline ends.

The V call is TRBV5-4, the J call TRBJ2-1; a weak D match, TRBD2 (6 bases). The CDR3 has 17 residues. V was cut by 4 bases and J by 0 bases, with 17 bases left in between. Germline V gene data show CDR1 as SGHNT and CDR2 as YYREEE (reference sequence). The CDR3 coding sequence is TGTGCCAGCAGCCTGGGGGGTGCAAGGATCTCCTACAATGAGCAGTTCTTC. As protein: CASSLGGARISYNEQFF. Variable domain in full (rest from reference TRBV5-4 and TRBJ2-1): ETGVTQSPTHLIKTRGQQVTLRCSSQSGHNTVSWYQQALGQGPQFIFQYYREEENGRGNFPPRFSGLQFPNYSSELNVNALELDDSALYLCASSLGGARISYNEQFFGPGTRLTVL.

The chain uses TRBV6-5 and TRBJ2-7; D ambiguous. The germline V gene has CDR1 MNHEY and CDR2 SVGAGI. V lost 3 bases and J lost 0, with 12 bases in between. This CDR3 spans 15 amino acids. The CDR3 sequence: CASSYRAGSSYEQYF. CDR3 DNA: TGTGCCAGCAGTTATCGGGCAGGTAGCTCCTACGAGCAGTACTTC.

The rearrangement joins TRBV18 to TRBJ1-5; 10 bases are a match to TRBD1. The CDR3 has 18 amino acids. Germline V gene sequence: CDR1 KGHSH, CDR2 LQKENI. Trimming cost V 3 bases and J 3 bases; bases outside gene matches: 11. The CDR3 DNA reads TGTGCCAGCTCACCGTATGTCCGGGACAGGGGTTCCAATCAGCCCCAGCATTTT. Translating gives CASSPYVRDRGSNQPQHF.

J is TRBJ2-1 and V is TRBV7-9, with TRBD2 as a possible D gene (7 bases). The germline V gene encodes CDR1 SEHNR and CDR2 FQNEAQ (reference sequence). Trimming left V 0 bases short and J 14 bases short, with 14 bases between. The CDR3 contains 13 residues. CDR3 sequence (DNA): TGTGCCAGCAGCTTAGCGCAGGGAGGGGGGAAGTTCTTC. Residues: CASSLAQGGGKFF.

The rearrangement uses TRBV7-9 and TRBJ1-3; D gene ambiguous. This CDR3 spans 13 amino acids. The ends were cut back, 4 bases at V and 0 bases at J, with 4 bases in the middle. CDR1 and CDR2 (germline): SEHNR, FQNEAQ (reference sequence). The CDR3 DNA sequence: TGTGCCAGCAGCTCCAACTCTGGAAACACCATATATTTT. It translates to CASSSNSGNTIYF.

The chain has TRBV7-8 and TRBJ2-7; 7 bases line up with TRBD1. The CDR3 runs 14 residues. Germline-derived CDR1 and CDR2 are SGHVS and FQNEAQ. With V trimmed by 5 bases and J by 0 bases, 4 bases remained unmatched. The chain's CDR3 is CASSPGTVSYEQYF. CDR3 nucleotide sequence: TGTGCCAGCAGCCCTGGGACAGTCTCCTACGAGCAGTACTTC. The variable domain in full, with the rest retrieved from reference TRBV7-8 and TRBJ2-7, is GAGVSQSPRYKVAKRGQDVALRCDPISGHVSLFWYQQALGQGPEFLTYFQNEAQLDKSGLPSDRFFAERPEGSVSTLKIQRTQQEDSAVYLCASSPGTVSYEQYFGPGTRLTVT.

The chain carries TRBV10-3 and TRBJ2-3; D gene uncertain. Trimming took off 0 bases at V and 3 bases at J, with 4 bases between the two ends. This CDR3 is built from 13 residues. CDR1 and CDR2 from the germline V gene are ENHRY and SYGVKD. This CDR3 is CAISESLTDTQYF. CDR3 bases: TGTGCCATCAGTGAGTCTTTAACAGATACGCAGTATTTT.

This chain joins TRBV5-4 and TRBJ1-4; maybe TRBD1 (6 bases). V dropped 3 bases and J dropped 8 bases, with 14 bases sitting between them. The CDR3 loop spans 14 amino acids. Germline V gene sequence: CDR1 SGHNT, CDR2 YYREEE (reference sequence). The CDR3 DNA reads TGTGCCAGCAGCTCTCAGGGGTCCAGCGAAAAACTGTTTTTT. This gives the protein CASSSQGSSEKLFF.

This chain links TRBV23-1 with TRBJ1-1, with 8 bases matching TRBD1. TRBV23-1 is filed as an ORF, its function uncertain. V shed 7 bases and J 1 base; nucleotides not matched to a gene: 14. CDR3 length equals 17 residues. Here the CDR3 DNA reads TGCGCCAGCAATTGGGTGGGCAGGGGGCTACAGAACACTGAAGCTTTCTTT. Its translation is CASNWVGRGLQNTEAFF.

The rearrangement links TRBV18 to TRBJ1-2; 10 nucleotides line up with TRBD1. Germline CDR1 and CDR2: KGHSH and LQKENI. Germline trimming cut 6 bases from V and 3 bases from J; bases unmatched to any gene: 7. The CDR3 consists of 15 residues. CDR3 region: CASSPTTGGDYGYTF. CDR3 coding DNA: TGTGCCAGCTCCCCGACGACAGGGGGCGACTATGGCTACACCTTC.